This T cell receptor (beta chain) was identified during a study of low-dose radiotherapy and immunotherapy resistance in tumors. In the study overall: Members of Cohort 1 were treated with 0.5 Gy per fraction every 2 weeks. The prescribed total PTV dose was 6.5 Gy. The schedule for Cohort 2 used 1 Gy per fraction every two weeks, which added up to 13 Gy over 26 weeks.

In its sample, this clonotype was seen many times. CDR1 is GTSNPN, CDR2 SVGIG, per germline (reference sequence). Trimming left V 3 bases short and J 5 bases short, with 10 bases between. CDR3 length: 12 residues. TRAV- and TRBV-specific primers primed first-strand cDNA, covering alpha and beta chains. PCR amplification of the TCRs was performed with Phusion for approximately 20 PCR cycles, and it relied on a constant-region primer together with a V-primer adapter. In vitro transcription served to amplify the mRNA that had been isolated. TCRdb redid the calling of the reads with MiXCR, one entry per CDR3 protein. The sample lists roughly 40,000 distinct CDR3 sequences, under 30% occurring once. Time point: after trial treatment. Treatment indicated: LDRT plus nivolumab, ipilimumab, low-dose cyclophosphamide and aspirin (RACIN trial).

The chain joins TRBV30 to TRBJ1-1; D is undetermined. The specimen was PBMCs, collected after low-dose radiotherapy plus immunotherapy. The sequence came from a male donor with prostate cancer. CDR3 sequence: CAWSATRTEAFF. CDR3 bases: TGTGCCTGGAGCGCCACCAGGACTGAAGCTTTCTTT.